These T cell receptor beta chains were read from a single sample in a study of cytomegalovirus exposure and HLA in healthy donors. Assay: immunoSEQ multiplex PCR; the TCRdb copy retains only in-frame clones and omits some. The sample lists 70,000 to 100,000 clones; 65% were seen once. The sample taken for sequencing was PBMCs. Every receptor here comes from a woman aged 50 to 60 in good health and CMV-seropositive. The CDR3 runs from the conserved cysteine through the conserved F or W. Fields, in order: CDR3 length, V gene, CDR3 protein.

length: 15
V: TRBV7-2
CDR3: CASSRSRDSYSPLHF

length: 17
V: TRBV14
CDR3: CASSQDKGLTLGDEQYF

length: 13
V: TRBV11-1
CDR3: CASSDGMFYEQYF

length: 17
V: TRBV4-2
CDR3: CASSQPEGAVRTGELFF

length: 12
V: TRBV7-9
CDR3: CASTDLNTEAFF

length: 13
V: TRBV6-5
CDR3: CASSLGLFYEQYF

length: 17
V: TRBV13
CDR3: CASGQTGDYFSGNTIYF

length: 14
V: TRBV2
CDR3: CASILEMSGNEQYF

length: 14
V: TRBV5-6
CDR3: CASSLGQNTGELFF

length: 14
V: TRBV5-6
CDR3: CASSSTGYQETQYF

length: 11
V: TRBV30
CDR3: CAWSPLQGYTF

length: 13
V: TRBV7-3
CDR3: CASSVDRNTEAFF

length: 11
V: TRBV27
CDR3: CASRHNNEQFF

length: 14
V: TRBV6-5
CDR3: CASSSRDRAYEQYF

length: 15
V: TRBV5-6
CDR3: CASSPLTGNAYEQYF

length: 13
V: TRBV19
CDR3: CASRQGAYNEQFF

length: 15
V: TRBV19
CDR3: CASSPTSGGTDTQYF

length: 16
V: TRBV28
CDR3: CASSFLLARAGYGYTF

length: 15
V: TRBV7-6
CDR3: CASSPLQRPNSPLHF

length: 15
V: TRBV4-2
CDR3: CASSQPEGTNEKLFF

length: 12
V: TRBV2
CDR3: CASFDRGTEAFF

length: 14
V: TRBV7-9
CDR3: CASSLGTAGTEAFF

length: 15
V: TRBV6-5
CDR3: CASSSNYYTNSPLHF

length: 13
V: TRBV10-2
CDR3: CASREGQLAEAFF

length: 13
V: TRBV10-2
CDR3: CASSEAGKPEAFF

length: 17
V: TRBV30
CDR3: CAWSTLLGGSSGNTIYF

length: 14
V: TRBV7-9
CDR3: CASSNRQGNTEAFF

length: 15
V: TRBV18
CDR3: CASSSRTGLNQPQHF

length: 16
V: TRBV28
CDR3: CASSLSPTSGGYEQYF

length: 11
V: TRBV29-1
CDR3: CSADRGYEQYF

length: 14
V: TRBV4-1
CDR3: CASSFQGFGTEAFF

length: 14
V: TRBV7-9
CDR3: CASSHGEGNQPQHF